The 14 T cell receptor beta chains below were found in one sample sequenced in a study of beta chain features in type 1 diabetes. Study-level points and caveats: Moderately but significantly shorter TCRB CDR3s were found in Type 1 diabetes patients in all four CD4+ subsets.

Their specific antigens are unknown. What was sequenced were expressed TCRB transcripts, since all of the isolated RNA had been reverse transcribed. Sequencing used immunoSEQ multiplex PCR; TCRdb keeps in-frame clones, though not all of them. The sample has about 160,000 clones, approximately 9% seen once; the top ten hold more than 0.5%. The sequenced sample was central memory CD4+ T cells from blood. The receptors originated from a woman aged 18-35 years with type 1 diabetes.

V gene TRBV4-2 combines with J gene TRBJ2-5; 10 bases map to TRBD2. The trim removed 4 bases at V and 5 bases at J, leaving 4 bases unmatched. From germline, CDR1 is LGHNA and CDR2 YNFKEQ. The CDR3 length is 14 residues. The CDR3 region is CASSLSAGGETQYF. The CDR3 DNA is TGTGCCAGCAGCCTCTCAGCGGGAGGGGAGACCCAGTACTTC.

This clone has more than one count but fewer than ten. V and J are TRBV6-1 and TRBJ2-3, with 10 bases identical to TRBD2. CDR3 length: 14 amino acids. J gave up 5 bases and V 8 bases, and 7 bases lay outside the gene matches. Germline-derived CDR1 and CDR2 are MNHNS and SASEGT. This CDR3 is CASSLAGGLDTQYF. The CDR3, as DNA: TGTGCCAGCTCTTTAGCGGGGGGATTAGATACGCAGTATTTT.

The DNA for the CDR3 is TGTGCCAGCAGCTTGGGAACCACCCAGCAGCCCCAGCATTTT. Protein product: CASSLGTTQQPQHF. The chain couples TRBV5-5 to TRBJ1-5; D ambiguous. The CDR3 has 14 amino acids. Germline CDR1 and CDR2: SGHKS and YYEKEE (reference sequence). Trimming removed 0 bases from V and 7 bases from J, with 11 bases in between. Full variable domain (rest looked up from reference TRBV5-5 and TRBJ1-5): DAGVTQSPTHLIKTRGQQVTLRCSPISGHKSVSWYQQVLGQGPQFIFQYYEKEERGRGNFPDRFSARQFPNYSSELNVNALLLGDSALYLCASSLGTTQQPQHFGDGTRLSIL.

The chain couples TRBV7-9 to TRBJ2-7, with TRBD1 matching over 9 bases. Unmatched junction bases numbered 10, after V lost 8 bases and J lost 5 bases. This CDR3 comprises 14 residues. Germline loops: CDR1 SEHNR, CDR2 FQNEAQ (reference sequence). This CDR3 is CASGVGTGYHEQYF. For the CDR3, the DNA is TGTGCCAGCGGGGTTGGGACAGGGTACCACGAGCAGTACTTC.

This chain connects TRBV5-4 to TRBJ2-1; 8 nucleotides line up with TRBD2. CDR1 and CDR2 from the germline V gene are SGHNT and YYREEE (reference sequence). This CDR3 region has 15 residues. J gave up 6 bases and V 0 bases, and 5 bases lay outside the gene matches. CDR3 residues: CASSLELLAGNEQFF. The CDR3 nucleotides are TGTGCCAGCAGCTTGGAGCTTCTAGCGGGCAATGAGCAGTTCTTC.

This rearrangement joins TRBV5-5 to TRBJ1-1, with a tentative D call TRBD1 (5 bases). V lost 2 bases and J 7 bases, leaving 15 bases between the germline ends. Germline V gene lookup returns CDR1 SGHKS and CDR2 YYEKEE (reference sequence). This CDR3 region has 14 residues. CDR3 nucleotide sequence: TGTGCCAGCAGCTTCCAGAAGGGGATGGGTGAAGCTTTCTTT. It codes for CASSFQKGMGEAFF.

This clone was seen a few times. This chain joins TRBV19 and TRBJ1-1, with D perhaps TRBD1 (5 bases). Germline-derived CDR1 and CDR2 are LNHDA and SQIVND (reference sequence). The CDR3 runs to 13 residues. Deletions cut 3 bases from V and 6 bases from J, with 11 bases between. The CDR3 DNA is TGTGCCAGTAGTATGGGGGGGTTCGCTGAAGCTTTCTTT. This gives the protein CASSMGGFAEAFF.

This rearrangement joins TRBV14 to TRBJ2-3; 8 nucleotides line up with TRBD2. The length of the CDR3 is 16 residues. The J segment lost 3 bases and the V segment lost 0 bases, leaving 5 bases of the junction unmatched. Germline CDR1 is SGHDN and CDR2 is FVKESK. Written as DNA, the CDR3 is TGTGCCAGCAGCCAAGAAGCGGGAGTTAGGACAGATACGCAGTATTTT. Its protein product is CASSQEAGVRTDTQYF.

This clone has only a few counts. J is TRBJ1-5 and V is TRBV7-8; D unresolved. The CDR3 consists of 15 residues. Germline CDR1 is SGHVS and CDR2 is FQNEAQ. V lost 5 bases and J 4 bases, leaving 15 bases between the germline ends. CDR3 DNA sequence: TGTGCCAGCAGCCCCGTCCCGGCGGGTAATCAGCCCCAGCATTTT. Protein product: CASSPVPAGNQPQHF. The full variable domain, rest sourced from reference TRBV7-8 and TRBJ1-5, is GAGVSQSPRYKVAKRGQDVALRCDPISGHVSLFWYQQALGQGPEFLTYFQNEAQLDKSGLPSDRFFAERPEGSVSTLKIQRTQQEDSAVYLCASSPVPAGNQPQHFGDGTRLSIL.

In its sample, this clone was seen a few times. The V and J genes are TRBV15 and TRBJ1-5; D remains ambiguous. The CDR3 sequence is 15 residues long. Per the germline V gene, CDR1 is LNHNV and CDR2 is YYDKDF (reference sequence). V was trimmed by 3 bases and J by 0 bases, leaving 9 bases between them. CDR3 in DNA: TGTGCCACCAGCAGGATGACTTATAGCAATCAGCCCCAGCATTTT. Residues: CATSRMTYSNQPQHF.

This clone came up a few times. The chain employs TRBV30 and TRBJ2-5, with a possible D match to TRBD1 (5 bases). Germline loops: CDR1 GTSNPN, CDR2 SVGIG (reference sequence). Deletions cut 5 bases from V and 7 bases from J, with 23 bases between. This CDR3 comprises 15 residues. Here the CDR3 reads CAWERGQGRARTQYF. CDR3 sequence (DNA): TGTGCCTGGGAAAGAGGACAAGGGCGAGCCAGGACCCAGTACTTC.

The chain links TRBV7-2 to TRBJ2-7; D not resolved. Deletions cut 0 bases from V and 6 bases from J, with 6 bases between. Germline CDR1 SGHTA, CDR2 FQGNSA. This CDR3 is built from 12 residues. The CDR3 is CASSLAYREQYF. CDR3 DNA: TGTGCCAGCAGCTTAGCATATCGCGAGCAGTACTTC.

The chain carries TRBV10-3 and TRBJ1-5; 7 nucleotides match TRBD1. Trimming cost V 3 bases and J 5 bases; bases outside gene matches: 7. Germline lookup yields CDR1 ENHRY and CDR2 SYGVKD. The CDR3 contains 15 residues. This CDR3 is CAISDRQGADQPQHF. CDR3 nucleotides: TGTGCCATCAGTGACCGACAGGGCGCTGATCAGCCCCAGCATTTT.

This chain connects TRBV5-1 to TRBJ2-7, with D perhaps TRBD2 (5 bases). The CDR3 has 13 amino acids. V dropped 3 bases and J dropped 3 bases, with 10 bases sitting between them. The germline V gene encodes CDR1 SGHRS and CDR2 YFSETQ. The CDR3 coding sequence is TGCGCCAGCAGCTCCGGACTGGACTACGAGCAGTACTTC. Encoded protein: CASSSGLDYEQYF. The variable domain in full, with the rest retrieved from reference TRBV5-1 and TRBJ2-7, is KAGVTQTPRYLIKTRGQQVTLSCSPISGHRSVSWYQQTPGQGLQFLFEYFSETQRNKGNFPGRFSGRQFSNSRSEMNVSTLELGDSALYLCASSSGLDYEQYFGPGTRLTVT.